The T cell receptor (beta chain) described here comes from a study of T cells in Graves' hyperthyroidism and ophthalmopathy. TCR beta CDR3 regions were amplified from RNA transcripts. HTBI primers were employed in a first-round RT-PCR of the TCR CDR3. TCRdb reprocessed the multiplex PCR reads via MiXCR and lists one record per CDR3 protein. This sample has 550,000 to 600,000 distinct CDR3 sequences, with 11% to 15% found just once. Trimming took off 6 bases at V and 3 bases at J, with 10 bases between the two ends. Looked up from germline, CDR1 is MDHEN and CDR2 is SYDVKM. CDR3 length: 13 amino acids. There are a few counts of this clonotype.

This receptor was identified in a young woman with Graves' ophthalmopathy. The sample comprised blood. This chain joins TRBV28 and TRBJ2-3; D gene ambiguous. CDR3 in amino acids: CASRGSATDTQYF. The CDR3 bases are TGTGCCAGCAGAGGTTCCGCGACAGATACGCAGTATTTT.